This TCR beta chain came from a study of blood T cell repertoires in COVID-19. Looking at the study overall: Italy, Spain and the United States were the sources of the convalescent and acute COVID-19 samples. T cells, B-cell-depleted T cells, or PBMCs supplied cDNA or gDNA.

The CDR3 spans 13 residues. Germline V lookup: CDR1 SGDLS, CDR2 YYNGEE. V lost 0 bases and J 11 bases, leaving 12 bases between the germline ends. A Seattle source enrolled patients during active infection and followed them longitudinally. How the authors handled the data: Reference gene primer amplification in the assay estimated nucleated cell counts. TCRdb's table, derived via immunoSEQ multiplex PCR, lists solely in-frame clones and lacks some. V and J calls and clone size are those listed in that table; D and trimming were worked out from the DNA. The sample carries around 260,000 clones, 91% recorded once.

The receptor's source is a person aged 18-30 years with COVID-19, enrolled during active disease. The specimen sequenced was peripheral blood. The chain combines TRBV9 with TRBJ2-1; the D gene is possibly TRBD2 (5 bases). The CDR3 loop is CASSVGGGGKQFF. Written as DNA, the CDR3 is TGTGCCAGCAGCGTAGGAGGAGGAGGTAAGCAGTTCTTC.